The clone carrying this T cell receptor (beta chain) was recorded many times. The data are from a study of T cells after yellow fever vaccination. Whole-study results and caveats: Researchers noted that a small share of clonotypes showed up in both CD4 and CD8 compartments.

TCRdb redid the calling of the 5' RACE reads with MiXCR, one entry per CDR3 protein. The profile covers around 40,000 distinct CDR3 sequences, with about 7% appearing a single time and 15% taken by the ten largest. J lost 3 bases, V lost 1 base, and 3 bases had no gene match. The CDR3 is 15 amino acids. Germline V gene lookup returns CDR1 SGHTA and CDR2 FQGNSA. The chain is built from TRBV7-2 and TRBJ1-5, with 7 nucleotides matching TRBD1. The receptor's source is a man aged 25-45 years who received the YFV17D yellow fever vaccine. The sample was CD8+ T cells not binding an NS4B(214-222) dextramer, sorted from PBMCs, taken 45 days after the yellow fever booster vaccination. The CDR3 sequence is CASSLGQGHNQPQHF. The CDR3 DNA reads as TGTGCCAGCAGCTTAGGACAGGGTCACAATCAGCCCCAGCATTTT.